Following are 15 T cell receptor beta chains from one sample sequenced in a study of Ad26.COV2.S vaccination and SARS-CoV-2 variants. Sequencing used immunoSEQ multiplex PCR; TCRdb keeps in-frame clones, though not all of them. The sample holds just over 350,000 clones, 80% to 90% seen once. Treatment in this sample: 19 received Ad26.COV2.S at low or high dose, single or two shots; 5 received placebo; per-sample allocation not given. At day 63 after the first vaccine or placebo injection, samples were drawn. The source was peripheral blood, collected in a trial of Ad26.COV2.S vaccine versus placebo. The receptors originated from a person aged 18 to 59 who received the Ad26.COV2.S COVID-19 vaccine or a placebo.

The rearrangement uses TRBV7-2 and TRBJ2-3; D uncertain. V lost 5 bases and J 0 bases, leaving 15 bases between the germline ends. Per the germline V gene, CDR1 is SGHTA and CDR2 is FQGNSA. This CDR3 spans 16 amino acids. The CDR3 coding sequence is TGTGCCAGCAGCAAAGGCAGATTTCCTAGCACAGATACGCAGTATTTT. Protein sequence: CASSKGRFPSTDTQYF.

The CDR3, as DNA: TGTGCCATCGGCCCTGGGGCCAACGTCCTGACTTTC. Translation: CAIGPGANVLTF. V is TRBV10-3 and J is TRBJ2-6; D gene uncertain. Germline V gene data show CDR1 as ENHRY and CDR2 as SYGVKD. The V and J ends lost 8 bases and 2 bases respectively, with 4 bases between them. The CDR3 runs to 12 residues.

The chain has TRBV25-1 and TRBJ1-1; D is unclear. CDR1 and CDR2 from the germline V gene are MGHDK and SYGVNS. The V end lost 2 bases, the J end lost 1 base, and 5 bases lay between the germline ends. The CDR3 is 13 amino acids. CDR3 nucleotide sequence: TGTGCCAGCAGTGAACAGGAGAACACTGAAGCTTTCTTT. Protein: CASSEQENTEAFF. Supplemented by reference TRBV25-1 and TRBJ1-1, the full variable domain reads EADIYQTPRYLVIGTGKKITLECSQTMGHDKMYWYQQDPGMELHLIHYSYGVNSTEKGDLSSESTVSRIRTEHFPLTLESARPSHTSQYLCASSEQENTEAFFGQGTRLTVV.

This chain links TRBV29-1 with TRBJ1-1; D is uncertain. This CDR3 region has 12 residues. Trimming shortened V by 4 bases and J by 1 base, and 7 bases separated the two germline ends. Germline CDR1 SQVTM, CDR2 ANQGSEA. Here the CDR3 reads CSVVAPNTEAFF. CDR3 bases: TGCAGCGTTGTAGCCCCGAACACTGAAGCTTTCTTT.

On this clone: The same CDR3 arises from other DNA sequences in this sample as well. CDR3 residues: CASSPGSQETQYF. CDR3 coding DNA: TGTGCCAGCTCCCCCGGCTCCCAAGAGACCCAGTACTTC. The V and J genes are TRBV18 and TRBJ2-5; D remains ambiguous. The CDR3 runs to 13 residues. Germline V gives CDR1 KGHSH, CDR2 LQKENI. V dropped 6 bases and J dropped 1 base, with 9 bases sitting between them.

The CDR3 coding sequence is TGCGCCAGCAGCTGGGACAGGACGGGGAACACTGAAGCTTTCTTT. This encodes CASSWDRTGNTEAFF. J is TRBJ1-1 and V is TRBV5-1, with 8 bases lining up with TRBD1. The V and J ends lost 3 bases and 1 base, in that order; junction bases with no gene match: 5. The V gene's germline CDR1 is SGHRS and CDR2 YFSETQ. The CDR3 is 15 amino acids.

This clone was counted between two and nine times. This rearrangement joins TRBV5-1 to TRBJ2-7; 12 bases match TRBD2. J was trimmed by 6 bases and V by 4 bases; bases with no gene match: 11. This CDR3 has 16 amino acids. Germline CDR1 is SGHRS and CDR2 is YFSETQ. Here the CDR3 reads CASSITSGGIAVEQYF. The CDR3 nucleotides are TGCGCCAGCAGCATCACTAGCGGGGGGATAGCGGTCGAGCAGTACTTC.

This clone occurred a few times. This chain links TRBV18 with TRBJ1-2; D might be TRBD1 (6 bases). Germline V lookup: CDR1 KGHSH, CDR2 LQKENI. Trimming left V 5 bases short and J 3 bases short, with 13 bases between. The CDR3 is made up of 14 amino acids. Written as DNA, the CDR3 is TGTGCCAGCTCAAGAGCCGGGACACACTATGGCTACACCTTC. Translated: CASSRAGTHYGYTF.

The CDR3 nucleotides are TGCGCCAGCAGTGAGCCTGGACAGGGTGGGACAGATACGCAGTATTTT. Translation: CASSEPGQGGTDTQYF. The chain combines TRBV10-1 with TRBJ2-3; 8 bases align to TRBD1. With V trimmed by 2 bases and J by 3 bases, 7 bases remained unmatched. Germline V gives CDR1 WNHNN, CDR2 SYGVQD (reference sequence). The CDR3 runs to 16 residues.

The chain links TRBV2 to TRBJ2-2, with 7 positions matching TRBD1. With V trimmed by 7 bases and J by 1 base, 6 bases remained unmatched. Germline V gives CDR1 SNHLY, CDR2 FYNNEI. The CDR3 length is 15 residues. CDR3 in amino acids: CASTGQDRNTGELFF. The CDR3 bases are TGTGCCAGCACTGGACAGGATAGGAACACCGGGGAGCTGTTTTTT.

Of note for this clone: The sample carries other DNA sequences with the same CDR3. The J gene is TRBJ2-7, the V gene TRBV4-3, with a tentative D call TRBD1 (6 bases). The CDR3 runs to 13 residues. Germline-derived CDR1 and CDR2 are LGHNA and YSLEER. Trimming shortened V by 0 bases and J by 3 bases, and 6 bases separated the two germline ends. This CDR3 reads CASSQETGYEQYF. The CDR3 bases are TGCGCCAGCAGCCAAGAGACAGGCTACGAGCAGTACTTC.

The rearrangement joins TRBV3-1 (or the pseudogene TRBV3-2) to TRBJ1-1, with TRBD1 matching 7 bases. The trim removed 5 bases at V and 5 bases at J, leaving 11 bases unmatched. Germline values: CDR1 LGHDT, CDR2 YNNKEL (reference sequence). This CDR3 is 15 amino acids long. CDR3 in amino acids: CASSFRTGSGTEAFF. For the CDR3, the DNA is TGTGCCAGCAGCTTCCGGACAGGTTCGGGGACTGAAGCTTTCTTT.

The CDR3 nucleotides read TGCGCCAGCAGTCCGGGCCCGCGAACTGAAGCTTTCTTT. Its protein product is CASSPGPRTEAFF. V usage is TRBV4-3 and J usage is TRBJ1-1; D remains unclear. Germline CDR1 and CDR2: LGHNA and YSLEER. V was clipped by 6 bases and J by 5 bases, with 13 bases between them. CDR3 length equals 13 residues.

J is TRBJ2-6 and V is TRBV27, with unresolved D. CDR3 length: 15 residues. CDR1 and CDR2 from the germline V gene are MNHEY and SMNVEV (reference sequence). The V end was cut by 0 bases, the J end by 4 bases, with 7 bases between. DNA of the CDR3: TGTGCCAGCAGTTTATCTCAGGAGGGGGCCAACGTCCTGACTTTC. Amino acid sequence: CASSLSQEGANVLTF.

This sequence joins TRBV11-2 and TRBJ2-7, with 8 bases that match TRBD2. With 2 bases clipped from V and 5 bases from J, the junction kept 11 bases outside the gene matches. The CDR3 runs 16 residues. CDR1 SGHAT and CDR2 FQNNGV come from the germline V gene. This chain's CDR3 is CASSLLGGGFRNEQYF. CDR3 DNA sequence: TGTGCCAGCAGCTTATTGGGCGGGGGGTTTAGAAACGAGCAGTACTTC.